Sequencing of this TCR beta chain was carried out in a study of Ad26.COV2.S vaccination and SARS-CoV-2 variants. General observations from the study: Estimates derived from TCR breadth and depth analyses may have underestimated total T cell responses.

The CDR3 contains 16 residues. The germline V gene has CDR1 SGHVS and CDR2 FQNEAQ. The junction had 6 bases not matched to a gene; V was cut back by 0 bases and J by 7 bases. Comments on this clone: The antigen is unknown.

Treatment here: 15 to 20 received Ad26.COV2.S at low or high dose, single or two shots; 5 received placebo; per-sample allocation not given. Day 63 following the first vaccine or placebo injection was when the samples were taken. The table came from immunoSEQ multiplex PCR; TCRdb's copy has only in-frame clones and leaves some out. The table has some 270,000 clones, around 88% seen once. The chain carries TRBV7-8 and TRBJ2-1, with 10 bases aligning to TRBD2. The sequences come from peripheral blood, collected in a trial of Ad26.COV2.S vaccine versus placebo. This TCR came from a person aged 18 to 59 who received the Ad26.COV2.S COVID-19 vaccine or a placebo. The DNA for the CDR3 is TGTGCCAGCAGCTTAGCGCGGATAGCGGGAGGAAATGAGCAGTTCTTC. Translating it yields CASSLARIAGGNEQFF.